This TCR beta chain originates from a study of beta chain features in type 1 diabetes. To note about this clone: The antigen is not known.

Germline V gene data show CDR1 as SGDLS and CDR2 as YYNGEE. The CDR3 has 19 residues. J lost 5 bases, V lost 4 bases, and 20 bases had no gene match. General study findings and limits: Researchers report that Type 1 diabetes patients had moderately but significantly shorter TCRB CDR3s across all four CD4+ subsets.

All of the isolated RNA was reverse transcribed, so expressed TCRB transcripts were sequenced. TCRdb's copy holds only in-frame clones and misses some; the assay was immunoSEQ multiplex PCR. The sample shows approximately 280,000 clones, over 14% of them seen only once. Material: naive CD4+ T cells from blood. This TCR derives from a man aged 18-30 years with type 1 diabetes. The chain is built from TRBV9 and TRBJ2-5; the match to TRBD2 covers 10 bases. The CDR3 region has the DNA TGTGCCAGCAGCCCCCGGGGTTCAGGAGCGGGGGGGCCGTGGGAGACCCAGTACTTC. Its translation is CASSPRGSGAGGPWETQYF.